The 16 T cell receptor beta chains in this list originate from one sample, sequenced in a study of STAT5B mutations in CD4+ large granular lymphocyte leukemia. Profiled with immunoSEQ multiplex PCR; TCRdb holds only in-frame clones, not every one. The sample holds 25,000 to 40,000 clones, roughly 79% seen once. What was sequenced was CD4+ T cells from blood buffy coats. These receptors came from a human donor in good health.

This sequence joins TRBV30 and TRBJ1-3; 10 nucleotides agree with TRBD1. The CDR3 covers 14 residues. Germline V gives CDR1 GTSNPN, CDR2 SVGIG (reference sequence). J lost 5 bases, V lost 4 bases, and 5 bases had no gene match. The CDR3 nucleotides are TGTGCCTGGACAGACAGGGGGCGAAGAAACACCATATATTTT. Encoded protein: CAWTDRGRRNTIYF.

CDR3 region: CASSIDGRPGNTIYF. The CDR3 DNA sequence: TGTGCCAGTAGTATAGACGGACGACCTGGAAACACCATATATTTT. This chain links TRBV19 with TRBJ1-3, with no clear D. V was pared by 0 bases and J by 2 bases, with 8 bases between. Germline values: CDR1 LNHDA, CDR2 SQIVND (reference sequence). CDR3 length: 15 residues.

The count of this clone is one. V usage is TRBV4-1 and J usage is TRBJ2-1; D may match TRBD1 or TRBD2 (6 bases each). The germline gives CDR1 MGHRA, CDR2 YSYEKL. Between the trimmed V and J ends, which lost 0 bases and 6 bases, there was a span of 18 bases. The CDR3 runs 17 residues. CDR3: CASSQDRVLGGFNEQFF. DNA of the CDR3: TGCGCCAGCAGCCAAGATCGGGTCTTGGGGGGCTTCAATGAGCAGTTCTTC.

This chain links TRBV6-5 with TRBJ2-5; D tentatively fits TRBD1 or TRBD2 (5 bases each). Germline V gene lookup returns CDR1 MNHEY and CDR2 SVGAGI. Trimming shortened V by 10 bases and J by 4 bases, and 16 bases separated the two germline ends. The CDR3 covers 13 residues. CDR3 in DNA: TGTGCCACCTTGCCCCCGAGGGGAGAGACCCAGTACTTC. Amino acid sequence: CATLPPRGETQYF.

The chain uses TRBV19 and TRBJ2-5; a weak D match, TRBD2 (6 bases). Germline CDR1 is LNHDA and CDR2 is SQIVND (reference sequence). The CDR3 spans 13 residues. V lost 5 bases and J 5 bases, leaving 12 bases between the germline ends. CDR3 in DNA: TGTGCCAGTAGTCCCCGAGGAGGGGAGACCCAGTACTTC. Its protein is CASSPRGGETQYF.

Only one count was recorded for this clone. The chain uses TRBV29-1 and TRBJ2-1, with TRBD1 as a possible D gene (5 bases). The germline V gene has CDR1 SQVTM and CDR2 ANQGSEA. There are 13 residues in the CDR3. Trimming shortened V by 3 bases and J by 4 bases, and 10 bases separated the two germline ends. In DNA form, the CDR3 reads TGCAGCGTTGACCGGACATCGTACAATGAGCAGTTCTTC. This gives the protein CSVDRTSYNEQFF.

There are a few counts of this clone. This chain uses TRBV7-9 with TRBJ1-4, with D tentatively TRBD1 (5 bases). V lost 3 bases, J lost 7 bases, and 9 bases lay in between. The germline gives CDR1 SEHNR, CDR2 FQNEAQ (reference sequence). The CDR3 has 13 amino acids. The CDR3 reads CASSFRDAEKLFF. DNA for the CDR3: TGTGCCAGCAGCTTCCGGGACGCTGAAAAACTGTTTTTT.

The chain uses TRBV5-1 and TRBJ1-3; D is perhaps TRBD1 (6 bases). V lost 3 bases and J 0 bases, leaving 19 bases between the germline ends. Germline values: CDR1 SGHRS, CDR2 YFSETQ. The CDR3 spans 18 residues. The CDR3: CASSSSGQGSLSGNTIYF. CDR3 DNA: TGCGCCAGCAGCTCATCTGGTCAGGGGTCCCTCTCTGGAAACACCATATATTTT.

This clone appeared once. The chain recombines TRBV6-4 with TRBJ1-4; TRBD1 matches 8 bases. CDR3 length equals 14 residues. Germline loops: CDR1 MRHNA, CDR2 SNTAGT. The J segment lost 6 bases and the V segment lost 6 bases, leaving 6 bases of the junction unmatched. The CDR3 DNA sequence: TGTGCCAGCAGGATCCGGGGACAGGATGAAAAACTGTTTTTT. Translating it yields CASRIRGQDEKLFF.

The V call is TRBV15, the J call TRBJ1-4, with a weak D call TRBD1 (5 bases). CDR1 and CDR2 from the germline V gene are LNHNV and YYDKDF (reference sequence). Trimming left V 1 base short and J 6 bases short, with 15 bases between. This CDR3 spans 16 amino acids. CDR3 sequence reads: CATSRVFGAQDEKLFF. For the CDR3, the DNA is TGTGCCACCAGCAGAGTTTTTGGGGCGCAAGATGAAAAACTGTTTTTT.

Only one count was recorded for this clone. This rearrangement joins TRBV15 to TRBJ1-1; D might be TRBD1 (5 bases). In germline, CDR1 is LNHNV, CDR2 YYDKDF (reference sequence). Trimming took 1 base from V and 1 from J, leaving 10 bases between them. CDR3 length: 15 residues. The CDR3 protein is CATSRGGPTNTEAFF. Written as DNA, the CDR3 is TGTGCCACCAGCAGAGGGGGACCGACGAACACTGAAGCTTTCTTT. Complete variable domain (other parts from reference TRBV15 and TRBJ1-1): DAMVIQNPRYQVTQFGKPVTLSCSQTLNHNVMYWYQQKSSQAPKLLFHYYDKDFNNEADTPDNFQSRRPNTSFCFLDIRSPGLGDTAMYLCATSRGGPTNTEAFFGQGTRLTVV.

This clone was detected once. The CDR3 here is CASSTQTGFITF. The CDR3, as DNA: TGTGCCAGCAGTACCCAGACAGGATTTATCACCTTC. The chain combines TRBV27 with TRBJ1-2; D possibly corresponds to TRBD1 (6 bases). Germline CDR1 reads MNHEY; CDR2 reads SMNVEV (reference sequence). The V gene lost 5 bases and the J gene lost 13 bases, with 17 bases spanning the gap. The CDR3 has 12 residues.

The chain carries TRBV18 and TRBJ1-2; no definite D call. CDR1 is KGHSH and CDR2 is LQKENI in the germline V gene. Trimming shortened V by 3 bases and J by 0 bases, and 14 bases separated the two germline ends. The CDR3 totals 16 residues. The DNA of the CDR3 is TGTGCCAGCTCACCTCCGGGCCTGAGTTCTAACTATGGCTACACCTTC. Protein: CASSPPGLSSNYGYTF.

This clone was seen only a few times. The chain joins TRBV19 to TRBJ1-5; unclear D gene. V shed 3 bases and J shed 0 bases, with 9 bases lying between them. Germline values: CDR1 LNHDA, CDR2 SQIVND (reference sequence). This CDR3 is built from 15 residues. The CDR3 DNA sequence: TGTGCCAGTAGTATTGGGCAGTATAGCAATCAGCCCCAGCATTTT. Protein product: CASSIGQYSNQPQHF.

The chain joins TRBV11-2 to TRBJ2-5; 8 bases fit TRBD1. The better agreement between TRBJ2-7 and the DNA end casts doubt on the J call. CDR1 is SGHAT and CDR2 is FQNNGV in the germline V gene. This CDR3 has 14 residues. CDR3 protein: CASSSIRGLYEQYF. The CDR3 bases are TGTGCCAGCAGTTCTATCAGGGGGCTGTACGAGCAGTACTTC.

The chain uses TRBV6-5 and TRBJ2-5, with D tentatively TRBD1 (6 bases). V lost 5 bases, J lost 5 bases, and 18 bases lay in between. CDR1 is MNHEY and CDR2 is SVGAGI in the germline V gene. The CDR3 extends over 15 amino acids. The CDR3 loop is CASSRMGQSGETQYF. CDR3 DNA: TGTGCCAGCAGTCGAATGGGACAATCCGGCGAGACCCAGTACTTC.